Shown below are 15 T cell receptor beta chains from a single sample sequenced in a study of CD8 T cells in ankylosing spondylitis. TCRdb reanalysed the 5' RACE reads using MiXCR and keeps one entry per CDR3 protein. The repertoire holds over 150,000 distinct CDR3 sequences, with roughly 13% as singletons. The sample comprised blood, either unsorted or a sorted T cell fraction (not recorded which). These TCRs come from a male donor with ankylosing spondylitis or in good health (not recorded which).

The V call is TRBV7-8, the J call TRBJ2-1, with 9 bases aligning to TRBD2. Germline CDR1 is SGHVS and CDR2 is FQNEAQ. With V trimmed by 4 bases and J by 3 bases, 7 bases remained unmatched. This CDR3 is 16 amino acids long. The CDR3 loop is CASSSLTSGYYNEQFF. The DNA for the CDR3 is TGTGCCAGCAGCTCCTTGACTAGCGGATACTACAATGAGCAGTTCTTC. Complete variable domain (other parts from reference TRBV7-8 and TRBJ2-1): GAGVSQSPRYKVAKRGQDVALRCDPISGHVSLFWYQQALGQGPEFLTYFQNEAQLDKSGLPSDRFFAERPEGSVSTLKIQRTQQEDSAVYLCASSSLTSGYYNEQFFGPGTRLTVL.

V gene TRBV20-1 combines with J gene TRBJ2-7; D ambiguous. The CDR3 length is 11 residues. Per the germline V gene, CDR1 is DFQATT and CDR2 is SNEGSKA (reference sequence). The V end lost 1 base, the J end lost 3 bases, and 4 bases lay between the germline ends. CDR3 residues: CSARGVYEQYF. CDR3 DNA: TGCAGTGCTAGAGGGGTCTACGAGCAGTACTTC.

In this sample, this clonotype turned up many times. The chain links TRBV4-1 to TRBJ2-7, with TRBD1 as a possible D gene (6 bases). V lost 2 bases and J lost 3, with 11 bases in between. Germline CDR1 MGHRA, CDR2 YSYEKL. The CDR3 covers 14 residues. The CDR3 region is CASSQNSGVYEQYF. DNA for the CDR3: TGCGCCAGCAGCCAAAACTCAGGGGTCTACGAGCAGTACTTC.

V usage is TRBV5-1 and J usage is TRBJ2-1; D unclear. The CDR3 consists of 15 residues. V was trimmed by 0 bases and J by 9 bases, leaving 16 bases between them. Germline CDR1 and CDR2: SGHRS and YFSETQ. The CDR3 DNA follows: TGCGCCAGCAGCTTGGTAGGGATGGCTTCCGGTGAGCAGTTCTTC. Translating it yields CASSLVGMASGEQFF.

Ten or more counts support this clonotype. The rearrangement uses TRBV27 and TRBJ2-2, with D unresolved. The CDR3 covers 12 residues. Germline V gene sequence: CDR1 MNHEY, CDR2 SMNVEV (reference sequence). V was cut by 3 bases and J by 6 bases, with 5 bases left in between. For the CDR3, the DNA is TGTGCCAGCAGTTTGTGGGCCGGGGAGCTGTTTTTT. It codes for CASSLWAGELFF.

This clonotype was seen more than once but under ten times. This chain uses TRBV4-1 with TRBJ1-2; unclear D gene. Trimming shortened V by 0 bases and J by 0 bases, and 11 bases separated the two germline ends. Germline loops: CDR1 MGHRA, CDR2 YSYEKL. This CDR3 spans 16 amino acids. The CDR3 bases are TGCGCCAGCAGCCAAGAATCGGTACTTTCTAACTATGGCTACACCTTC. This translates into CASSQESVLSNYGYTF.

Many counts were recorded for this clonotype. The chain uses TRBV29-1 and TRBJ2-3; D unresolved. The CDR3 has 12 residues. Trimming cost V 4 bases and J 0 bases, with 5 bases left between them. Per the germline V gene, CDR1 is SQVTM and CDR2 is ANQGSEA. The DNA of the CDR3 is TGCAGCGTTGGGGCTAGCACAGATACGCAGTATTTT. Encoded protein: CSVGASTDTQYF.

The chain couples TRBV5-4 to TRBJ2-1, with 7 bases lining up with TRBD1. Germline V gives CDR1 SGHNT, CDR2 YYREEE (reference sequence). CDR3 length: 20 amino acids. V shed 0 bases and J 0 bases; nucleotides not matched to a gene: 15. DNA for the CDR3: TGTGCCAGCAGCTTGGCCGGAGACAGGGAGCTTCTTAGCTCCTACAATGAGCAGTTCTTC. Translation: CASSLAGDRELLSSYNEQFF.

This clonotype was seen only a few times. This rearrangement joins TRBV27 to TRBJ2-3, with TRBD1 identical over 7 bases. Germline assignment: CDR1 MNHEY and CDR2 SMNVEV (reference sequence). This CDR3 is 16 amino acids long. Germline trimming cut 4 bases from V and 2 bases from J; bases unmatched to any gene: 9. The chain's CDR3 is CASSSGTDSLTDTQYF. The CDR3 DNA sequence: TGTGCCAGCAGTTCCGGGACAGATTCTCTCACAGATACGCAGTATTTT.

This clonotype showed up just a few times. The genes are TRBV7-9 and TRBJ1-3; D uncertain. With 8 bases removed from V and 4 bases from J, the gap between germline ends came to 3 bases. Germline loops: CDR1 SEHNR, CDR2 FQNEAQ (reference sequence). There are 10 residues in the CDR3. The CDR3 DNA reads TGTGCCAGCGCCGGAAACACCATATATTTT. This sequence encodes CASAGNTIYF.

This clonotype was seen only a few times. The CDR3 here is CASSDGTGKRRGYTF. For the CDR3, the DNA is TGTGCCAGCAGCGACGGGACAGGGAAGAGGCGCGGCTACACCTTC. This sequence joins TRBV9 and TRBJ1-2, with 9 bases lining up with TRBD1. This CDR3 is 15 amino acids long. V was pared by 3 bases and J by 8 bases, with 11 bases of the junction left unmatched. In germline, CDR1 is SGDLS, CDR2 YYNGEE.

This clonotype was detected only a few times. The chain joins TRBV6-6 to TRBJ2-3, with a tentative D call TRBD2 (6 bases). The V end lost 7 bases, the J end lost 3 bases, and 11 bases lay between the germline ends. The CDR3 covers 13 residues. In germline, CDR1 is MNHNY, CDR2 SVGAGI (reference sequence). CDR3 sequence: CASIGRGTDTQYF. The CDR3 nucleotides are TGTGCCAGCATCGGGAGAGGAACAGATACGCAGTATTTT.

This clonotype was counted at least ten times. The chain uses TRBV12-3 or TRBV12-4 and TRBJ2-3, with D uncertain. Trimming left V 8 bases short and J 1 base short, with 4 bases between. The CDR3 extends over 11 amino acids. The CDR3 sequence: CASGGTDTQYF. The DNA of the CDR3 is TGTGCCAGCGGAGGCACAGATACGCAGTATTTT.

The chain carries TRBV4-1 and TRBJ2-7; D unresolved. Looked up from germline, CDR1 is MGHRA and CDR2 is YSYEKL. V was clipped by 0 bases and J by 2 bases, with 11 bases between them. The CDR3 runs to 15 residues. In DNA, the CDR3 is TGCGCCAGCAGCCAAGAAAATGGCTATCCCTACGAGCAGTACTTC. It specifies CASSQENGYPYEQYF.

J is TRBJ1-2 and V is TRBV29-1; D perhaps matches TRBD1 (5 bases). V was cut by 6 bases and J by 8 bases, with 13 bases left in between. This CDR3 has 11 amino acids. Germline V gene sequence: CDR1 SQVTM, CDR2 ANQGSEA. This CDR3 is CSVDSPGGYTF. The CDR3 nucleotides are TGCAGCGTCGACAGTCCGGGAGGCTACACCTTC.